The source of this TCR beta chain is a study of cytomegalovirus exposure and HLA in healthy donors. Study-level points and caveats: Accurate HLA-A and HLA-B prediction from TCR beta sequences was reported for most subjects. Immune exposure information available was restricted to CMV serostatus. Further analysis, carried out later, found HLA-associated TCR beta chains more clonally expanded than equally common other chains.

Germline V gene sequence: CDR1 SGHVS, CDR2 FNYEAQ. The CDR3 runs 15 residues. V lost 2 bases, J lost 4 bases, and 14 bases lay in between. Worth noting for this clone: Its antigen is unidentified.

This PCR relied on a set of 60 Vbeta primers and 13 Jbeta primers. Under the authors' procedure: Later analysis identified tens of millions of unique TCR beta chains, approximately 11 million shared. Clones were sequenced by immunoSEQ multiplex PCR, and TCRdb holds only the in-frame ones, with some missing. The D gene and trimming were derived from the DNA, and the V and J assignments and clone size from that table. This table holds 130,000 or so clones, around 67% found once. This TCR derives from a man aged 18-30 years in good health and CMV-seropositive. Material for sequencing was PBMCs. The rearrangement links TRBV7-6 to TRBJ1-1; D may be TRBD1 (5 bases). The CDR3: CASSLNGKRGTEAFF. Here the CDR3 DNA reads TGTGCCAGCAGCTTAAACGGTAAAAGGGGCACTGAAGCTTTCTTT.